The sample holds a few counts of the clone carrying this T cell receptor beta chain. This record belongs to a study of T-cell memory formation after mild COVID-19. In germline, CDR1 is SGHDT, CDR2 YYEEEE. V was trimmed by 4 bases and J by 1 base, leaving 11 bases between them. The CDR3 sequence is 14 residues long. cDNA libraries for TCR alpha and TCR beta, carrying sample barcodes and UMIs, came from 5'RACE with constant-segment primers. TCRdb reanalysed the 5' RACE reads using MiXCR and keeps one entry per CDR3 protein. The sample carries more than 200,000 distinct CDR3 sequences, less than 20% recorded once.

Specimen: PBMCs or a T cell subset sorted from them (not recorded which). This chain uses TRBV5-6 with TRBJ1-1, with no clear D. The sequence came from a man younger than 30 who had mild COVID-19 (a few samples of this study predate the infection). Cell type and time point are not known. This CDR3 is CASSRPGTNTEAFF. The CDR3, as DNA: TGTGCCAGCAGCCGTCCGGGTACGAACACTGAAGCTTTCTTT.